One T cell receptor (beta chain) is described in this entry. This sample is drawn from a study of shared clonotypes between healthy human individuals. Profiled with immunoSEQ multiplex PCR; TCRdb holds only in-frame clones, not every one. The sample lists about 2 million clones; less than 95% were seen once. Naive CD8 cells were CD45RO-negative, positively selected for CCR7, excluding terminally differentiated effector memory CD45RA+ cells. The sequenced sample was naive CD8+ T cells sorted from blood. The origin of this receptor is a man aged 18 to 30 in good health.

The CDR3 DNA follows: TGTGCCAGCAGTCCCCGAGGGGACCAAGAGACCCAGTACTTC. Its protein product is CASSPRGDQETQYF. The genes are TRBV27 and TRBJ2-5; D might be TRBD1 or TRBD2, each matching 5 bases. The germline CDR1 and CDR2 sequences are MNHEY and SMNVEV (reference sequence). The CDR3 has 14 amino acids. Trimming removed 5 bases from V and 0 bases from J, with 10 bases in between.